The clone carrying this T cell receptor (beta chain) came up a few times. Its cognate antigen is unknown. The data originate from a study of vaccination effects on CD4 cells after COVID-19. Pools of viral peptides were used by the ViraFEST assay to expand antigen-specific CD4+ T cells ahead of sequencing. The culture ran for roughly 10 days before CD4+ T cells were isolated. Two-dose BNT162b2 or mRNA-1273 vaccination was given to participants. TCRdb's table, derived via immunoSEQ multiplex PCR, lists solely in-frame clones and lacks some. The repertoire holds more than 65,000 clones, with 80% to 85% as singletons. Germline V gives CDR1 SEHNR, CDR2 FQNEAQ (reference sequence). With 1 base removed from V and 4 bases from J, the gap between germline ends came to 2 bases. The CDR3 length is 12 residues.

This chain uses TRBV7-9 with TRBJ1-5; D unresolved. This sequence originates from a human donor who received a COVID-19 vaccine. Sequenced material: CD4+ T cells from PBMCs cultured with HCoV-229E spike peptides, taken after COVID-19 vaccination. Here the CDR3 reads CASSLENQPQHF. CDR3 in DNA: TGTGCCAGCAGCTTAGAGAATCAGCCCCAGCATTTT.